This T cell receptor (beta chain) was sequenced during a study of T cell repertoires in cytomegalovirus infection. Study in general: Peptides in the study included HLA-C-restricted and HLA-B-restricted CMV epitopes.

To note about this clonotype: Its antigen is not identified.

From the reads, TCRdb called clonotypes with MiXCR, one entry per CDR3 protein. The sample gives 100,000 to 150,000 distinct CDR3 sequences, around 30% of which show up once; roughly 53% is in the top ten. This CDR3 has 15 amino acids. The germline V gene has CDR1 SGHNT and CDR2 YYREEE (reference sequence). The V end lost 0 bases, the J end lost 3 bases, and 13 bases lay between the germline ends. The rearrangement links TRBV5-4 to TRBJ2-7, with D tentatively TRBD1 or TRBD2 (5 bases each). The TCR comes from a human donor in good health (CMV status not recorded). Some clones in this sample may be carry-over from other donors' samples. The sequences come from CD8+ T cells from cultured PBMCs, collected from culture after CMV antigen stimulation. The CDR3, as DNA: TGTGCCAGCAGCTTGGTGGAGGCAGGGAGCTACGAGCAGTACTTC. Its translation is CASSLVEAGSYEQYF.